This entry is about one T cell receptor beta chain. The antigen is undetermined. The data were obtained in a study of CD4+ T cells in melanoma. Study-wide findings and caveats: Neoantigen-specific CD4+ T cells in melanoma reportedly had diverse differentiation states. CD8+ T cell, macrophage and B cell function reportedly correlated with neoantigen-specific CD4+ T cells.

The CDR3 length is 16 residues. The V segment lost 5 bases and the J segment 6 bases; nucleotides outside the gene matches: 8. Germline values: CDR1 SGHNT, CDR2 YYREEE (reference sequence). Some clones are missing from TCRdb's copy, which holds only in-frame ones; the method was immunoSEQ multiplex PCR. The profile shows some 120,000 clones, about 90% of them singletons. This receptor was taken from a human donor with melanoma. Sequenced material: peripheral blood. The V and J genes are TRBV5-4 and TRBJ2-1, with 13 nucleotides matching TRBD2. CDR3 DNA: TGTGCCAGCAGTCGGACTAGCGGGGGCCGCCCCAATGAGCAGTTCTTC. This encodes CASSRTSGGRPNEQFF.